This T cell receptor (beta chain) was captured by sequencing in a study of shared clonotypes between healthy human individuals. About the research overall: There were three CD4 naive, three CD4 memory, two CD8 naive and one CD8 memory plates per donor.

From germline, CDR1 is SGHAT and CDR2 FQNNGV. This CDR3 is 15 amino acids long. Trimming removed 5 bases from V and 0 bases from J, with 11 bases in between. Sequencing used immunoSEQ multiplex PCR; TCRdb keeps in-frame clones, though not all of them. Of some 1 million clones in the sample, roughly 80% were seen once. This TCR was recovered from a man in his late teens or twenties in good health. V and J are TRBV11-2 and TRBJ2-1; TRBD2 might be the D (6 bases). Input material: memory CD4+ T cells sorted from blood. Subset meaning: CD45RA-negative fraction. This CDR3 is CASSPVGSSYNEQFF. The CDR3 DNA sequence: TGTGCCAGCAGCCCAGTCGGGAGCTCCTACAATGAGCAGTTCTTC.